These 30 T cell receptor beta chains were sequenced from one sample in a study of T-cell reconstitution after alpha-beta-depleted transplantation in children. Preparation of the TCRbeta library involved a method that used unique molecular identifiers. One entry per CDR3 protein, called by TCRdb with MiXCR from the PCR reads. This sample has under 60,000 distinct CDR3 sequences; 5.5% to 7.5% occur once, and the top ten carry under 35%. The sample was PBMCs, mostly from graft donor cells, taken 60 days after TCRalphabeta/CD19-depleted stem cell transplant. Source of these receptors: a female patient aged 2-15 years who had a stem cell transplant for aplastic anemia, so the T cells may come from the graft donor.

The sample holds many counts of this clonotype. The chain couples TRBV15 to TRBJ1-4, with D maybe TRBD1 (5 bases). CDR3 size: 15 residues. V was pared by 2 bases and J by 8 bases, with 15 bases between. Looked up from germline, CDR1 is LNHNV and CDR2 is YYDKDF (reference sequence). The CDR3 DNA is TGTGCCACCAGCAGAATTAGACAGATACTCGAAAAACTGTTTTTT. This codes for CATSRIRQILEKLFF.

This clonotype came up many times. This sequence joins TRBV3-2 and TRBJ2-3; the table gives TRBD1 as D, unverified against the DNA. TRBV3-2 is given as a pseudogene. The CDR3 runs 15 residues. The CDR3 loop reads CASSLQGKSTDTQYF. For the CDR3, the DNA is TGTGCCAGCAGCCTGCAGGGAAAAAGCACAGATACGCAGTATTTT.

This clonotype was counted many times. The CDR3 DNA follows: TGTGCCAGCAGCGTCTCACTAGCGGATTACAATGAGCAGTTCTTC. Translated, it gives CASSVSLADYNEQFF. The V gene is TRBV9, the J gene TRBJ2-1, with TRBD2 matching over 8 bases. V was clipped by 2 bases and J by 4 bases; unmatched bases: 5. The CDR3 spans 15 residues. Germline assignment: CDR1 SGDLS and CDR2 YYNGEE.

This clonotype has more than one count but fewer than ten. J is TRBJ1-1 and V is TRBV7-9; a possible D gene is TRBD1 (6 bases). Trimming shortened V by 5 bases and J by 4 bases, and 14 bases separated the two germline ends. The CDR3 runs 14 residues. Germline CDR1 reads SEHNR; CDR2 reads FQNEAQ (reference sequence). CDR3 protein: CASSPGGKVTEAFF. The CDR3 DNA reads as TGTGCCAGCAGCCCGGGGGGCAAGGTCACTGAAGCTTTCTTT.

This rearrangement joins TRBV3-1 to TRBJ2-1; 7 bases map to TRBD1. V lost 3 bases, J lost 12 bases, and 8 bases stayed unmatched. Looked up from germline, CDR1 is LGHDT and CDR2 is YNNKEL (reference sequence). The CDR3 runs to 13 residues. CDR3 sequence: CASSQAYRGLQFF. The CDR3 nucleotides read TGTGCCAGCAGCCAGGCCTACAGGGGTTTGCAGTTCTTC.

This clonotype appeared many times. Here the CDR3 reads CSATSGRGTGELFF. The CDR3 DNA reads as TGCAGTGCTACTAGCGGGAGAGGTACCGGGGAGCTGTTTTTT. The chain couples TRBV20-1 to TRBJ2-2; 10 bases are a match to TRBD2. Germline V CDR1 and CDR2: DFQATT, SNEGSKA (reference sequence). The junction had 4 bases not matched to a gene; V was cut back by 4 bases and J by 5 bases. The CDR3 totals 14 residues.

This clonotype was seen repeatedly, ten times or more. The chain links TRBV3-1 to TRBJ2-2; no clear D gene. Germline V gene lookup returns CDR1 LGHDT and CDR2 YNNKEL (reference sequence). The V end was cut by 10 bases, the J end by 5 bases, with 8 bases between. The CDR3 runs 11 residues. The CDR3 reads CATTTTGELFF. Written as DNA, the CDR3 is TGTGCCACGACGACTACCGGGGAGCTGTTTTTT. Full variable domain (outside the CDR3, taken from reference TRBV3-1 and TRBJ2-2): DTAVSQTPKYLVTQMGNDKSIKCEQNLGHDTMYWYKQDSKKFLKIMFSYNNKELIINETVPNRFSPKSPDKAHLNLHINSLELGDSAVYFCATTTTGELFFGEGSRLTVL.

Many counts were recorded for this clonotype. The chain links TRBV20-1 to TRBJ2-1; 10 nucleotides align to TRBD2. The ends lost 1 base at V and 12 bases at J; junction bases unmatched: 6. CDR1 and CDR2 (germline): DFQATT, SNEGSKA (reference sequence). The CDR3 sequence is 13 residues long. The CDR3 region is CSARASGRGLQFF. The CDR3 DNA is TGCAGTGCTAGAGCTAGCGGGAGAGGATTGCAGTTCTTC.

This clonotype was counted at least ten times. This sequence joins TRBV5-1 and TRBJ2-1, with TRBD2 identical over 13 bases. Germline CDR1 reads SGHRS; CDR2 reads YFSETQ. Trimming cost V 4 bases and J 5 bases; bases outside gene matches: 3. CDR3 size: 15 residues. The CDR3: CASSLTSGGHNEQFF. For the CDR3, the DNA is TGCGCCAGCAGCCTGACTAGCGGGGGGCACAATGAGCAGTTCTTC.

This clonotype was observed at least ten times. The CDR3 loop reads CSVGDSYYGYTF. The CDR3 bases are TGCAGCGTTGGGGACAGCTACTATGGCTACACCTTC. The V gene is TRBV29-1, the J gene TRBJ1-2, with TRBD1 matching 7 bases. Germline lookup yields CDR1 SQVTM and CDR2 ANQGSEA. Germline trimming cut 4 bases from V and 3 bases from J; bases unmatched to any gene: 2. The CDR3 covers 12 residues. Drawing the rest from reference TRBV29-1 and TRBJ1-2, the complete variable domain is SAVISQKPSRDICQRGTSLTIQCQVDSQVTMMFWYRQQPGQSLTLIATANQGSEATYESGFVIDKFPISRPNLTFSTLTVSNMSPEDSSIYLCSVGDSYYGYTFGSGTRLTVV.

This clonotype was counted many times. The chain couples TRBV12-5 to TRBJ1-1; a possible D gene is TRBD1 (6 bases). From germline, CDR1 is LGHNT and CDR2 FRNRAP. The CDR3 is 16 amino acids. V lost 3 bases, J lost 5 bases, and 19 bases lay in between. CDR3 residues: CASGFASVLRGTEAFF. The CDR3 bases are TGTGCTAGTGGTTTTGCCTCGGTCCTTAGGGGGACTGAAGCTTTCTTT.

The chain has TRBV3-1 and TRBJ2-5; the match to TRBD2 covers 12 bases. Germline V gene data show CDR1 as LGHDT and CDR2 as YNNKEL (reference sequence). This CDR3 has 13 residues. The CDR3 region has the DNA TGTGCGTCTAGCGGGAGGGCTTATGAGACCCAGTACTTC. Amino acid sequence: CASSGRAYETQYF.

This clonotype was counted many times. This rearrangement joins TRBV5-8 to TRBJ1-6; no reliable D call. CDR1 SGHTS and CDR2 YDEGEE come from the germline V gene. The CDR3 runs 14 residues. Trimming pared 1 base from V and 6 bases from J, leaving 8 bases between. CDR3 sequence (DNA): TGTGCCAGCAGCTTGTCGGGTTTTAATTCACCCCTCCACTTT. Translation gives CASSLSGFNSPLHF.

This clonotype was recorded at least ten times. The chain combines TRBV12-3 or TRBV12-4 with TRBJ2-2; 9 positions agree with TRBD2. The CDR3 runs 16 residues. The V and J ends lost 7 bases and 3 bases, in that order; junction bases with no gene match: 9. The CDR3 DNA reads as TGTGCCAGCACCATATTAGCGGGGGCCTACACCGGGGAGCTGTTTTTT. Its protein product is CASTILAGAYTGELFF.

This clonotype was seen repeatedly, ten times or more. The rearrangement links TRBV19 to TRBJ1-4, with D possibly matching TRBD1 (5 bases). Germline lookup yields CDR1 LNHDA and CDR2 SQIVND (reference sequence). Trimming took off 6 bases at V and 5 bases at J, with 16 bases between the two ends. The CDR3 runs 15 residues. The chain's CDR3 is CASRLSGTANEKLFF. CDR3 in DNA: TGTGCCAGTAGATTGAGCGGGACGGCGAATGAAAAACTGTTTTTT.

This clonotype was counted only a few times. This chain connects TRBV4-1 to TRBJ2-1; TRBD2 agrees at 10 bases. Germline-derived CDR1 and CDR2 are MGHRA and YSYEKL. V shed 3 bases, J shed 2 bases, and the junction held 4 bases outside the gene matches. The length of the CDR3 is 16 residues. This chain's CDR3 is CASSHPGLATYNEQFF. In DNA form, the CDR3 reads TGCGCCAGCAGCCACCCGGGACTAGCGACCTACAATGAGCAGTTCTTC.

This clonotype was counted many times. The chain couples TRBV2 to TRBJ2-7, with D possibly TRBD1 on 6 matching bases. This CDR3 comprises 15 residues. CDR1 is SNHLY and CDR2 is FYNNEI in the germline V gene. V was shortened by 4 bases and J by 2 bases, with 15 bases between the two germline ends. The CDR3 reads CASSAGYRATYEQYV. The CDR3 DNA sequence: TGTGCCAGCAGTGCGGGCTACAGGGCCACCTACGAGCAGTACGTC.

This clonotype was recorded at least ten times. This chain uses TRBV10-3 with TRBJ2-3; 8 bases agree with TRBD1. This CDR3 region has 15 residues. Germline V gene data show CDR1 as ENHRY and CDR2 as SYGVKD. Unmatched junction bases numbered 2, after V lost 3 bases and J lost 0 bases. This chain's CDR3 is CAISDRGPSTDTQYF. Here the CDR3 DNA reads TGTGCCATCAGTGACAGGGGGCCGAGCACAGATACGCAGTATTTT.

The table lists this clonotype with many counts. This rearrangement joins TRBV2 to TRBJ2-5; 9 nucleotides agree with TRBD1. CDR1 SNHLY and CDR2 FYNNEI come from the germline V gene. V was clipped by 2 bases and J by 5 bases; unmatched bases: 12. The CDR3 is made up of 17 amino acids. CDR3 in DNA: TGTGCCAGCAGTGAACGTGGAACAGGGGGCGTGTTGGAGACCCAGTACTTC. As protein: CASSERGTGGVLETQYF.

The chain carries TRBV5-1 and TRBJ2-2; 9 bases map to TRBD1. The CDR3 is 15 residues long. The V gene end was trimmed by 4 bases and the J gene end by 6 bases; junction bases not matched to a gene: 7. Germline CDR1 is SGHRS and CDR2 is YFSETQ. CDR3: CASSIPQGAAGELFF. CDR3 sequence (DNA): TGCGCCAGCAGCATCCCACAGGGGGCTGCCGGGGAGCTGTTTTTT.

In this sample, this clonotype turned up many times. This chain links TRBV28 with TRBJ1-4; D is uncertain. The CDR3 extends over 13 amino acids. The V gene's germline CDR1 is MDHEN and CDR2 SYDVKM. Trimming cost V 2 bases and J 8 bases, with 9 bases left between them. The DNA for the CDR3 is TGTGCCAGCAGTTTACAGAGCATCGAAAAACTGTTTTTT. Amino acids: CASSLQSIEKLFF. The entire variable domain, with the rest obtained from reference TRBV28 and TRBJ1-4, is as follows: DVKVTQSSRYLVKRTGEKVFLECVQDMDHENMFWYRQDPGLGLRLIYFSYDVKMKEKGDIPEGYSVSREKKERFSLILESASTNQTSMYLCASSLQSIEKLFFGSGTQLSVL.

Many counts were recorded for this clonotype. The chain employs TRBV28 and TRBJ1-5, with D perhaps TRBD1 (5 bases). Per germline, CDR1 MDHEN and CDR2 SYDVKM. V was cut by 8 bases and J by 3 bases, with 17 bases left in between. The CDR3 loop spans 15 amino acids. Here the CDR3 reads CASQHLTGPNQPQHF. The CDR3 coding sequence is TGTGCCAGCCAACACCTAACAGGCCCCAATCAGCCCCAGCATTTT. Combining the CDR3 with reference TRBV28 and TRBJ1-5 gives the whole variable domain DVKVTQSSRYLVKRTGEKVFLECVQDMDHENMFWYRQDPGLGLRLIYFSYDVKMKEKGDIPEGYSVSREKKERFSLILESASTNQTSMYLCASQHLTGPNQPQHFGDGTRLSIL.

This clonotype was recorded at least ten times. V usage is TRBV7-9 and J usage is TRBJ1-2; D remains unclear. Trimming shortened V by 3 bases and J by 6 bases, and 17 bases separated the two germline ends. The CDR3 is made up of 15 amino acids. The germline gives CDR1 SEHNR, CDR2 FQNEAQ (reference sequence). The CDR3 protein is CASSFIKPGSDGYTF. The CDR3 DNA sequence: TGTGCCAGCAGCTTTATTAAGCCGGGATCCGATGGCTACACCTTC.

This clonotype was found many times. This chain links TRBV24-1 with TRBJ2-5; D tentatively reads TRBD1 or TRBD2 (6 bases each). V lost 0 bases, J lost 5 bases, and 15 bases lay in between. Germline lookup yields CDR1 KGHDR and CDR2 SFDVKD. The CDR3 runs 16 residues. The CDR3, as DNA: TGTGCCACCAGTGATTTGGAGTTCGGGGGCGTGGAGACCCAGTACTTC. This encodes CATSDLEFGGVETQYF.

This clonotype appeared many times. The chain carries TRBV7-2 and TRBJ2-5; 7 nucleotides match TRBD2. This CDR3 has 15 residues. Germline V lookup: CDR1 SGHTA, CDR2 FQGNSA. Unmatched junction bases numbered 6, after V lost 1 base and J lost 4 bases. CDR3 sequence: CASSLVYGGVETQYF. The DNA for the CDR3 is TGTGCCAGCAGCTTAGTCTATGGGGGGGTAGAGACCCAGTACTTC.

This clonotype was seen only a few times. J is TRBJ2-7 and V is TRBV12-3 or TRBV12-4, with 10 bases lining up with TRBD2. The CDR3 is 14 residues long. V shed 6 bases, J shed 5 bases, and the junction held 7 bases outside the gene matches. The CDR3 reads CASSFSGGRNEQYF. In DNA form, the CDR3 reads TGTGCCAGCAGCTTTAGCGGGGGGAGGAACGAGCAGTACTTC.

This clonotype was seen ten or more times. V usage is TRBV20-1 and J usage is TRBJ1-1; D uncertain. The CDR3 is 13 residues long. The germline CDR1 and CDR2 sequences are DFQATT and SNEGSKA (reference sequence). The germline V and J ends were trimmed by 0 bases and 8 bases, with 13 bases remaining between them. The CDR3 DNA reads TGCAGTGCTAGAGATGGAGGGAAAACAGAAGCTTTCTTT. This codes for CSARDGGKTEAFF.

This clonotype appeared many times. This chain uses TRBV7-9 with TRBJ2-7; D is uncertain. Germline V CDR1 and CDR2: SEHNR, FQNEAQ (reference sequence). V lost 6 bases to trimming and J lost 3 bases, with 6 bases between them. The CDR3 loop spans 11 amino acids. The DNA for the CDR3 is TGTGCCAGCAGTCGTTACTACGAGCAGTACGTC. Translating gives CASSRYYEQYV.

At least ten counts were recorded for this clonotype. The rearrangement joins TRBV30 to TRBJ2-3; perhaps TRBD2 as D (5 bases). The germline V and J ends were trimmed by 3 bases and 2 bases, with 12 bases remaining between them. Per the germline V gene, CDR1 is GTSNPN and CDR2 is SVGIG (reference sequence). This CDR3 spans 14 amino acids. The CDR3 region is CAWSPGWDTDTQYF. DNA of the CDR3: TGTGCCTGGAGCCCGGGGTGGGACACAGATACGCAGTATTTT.

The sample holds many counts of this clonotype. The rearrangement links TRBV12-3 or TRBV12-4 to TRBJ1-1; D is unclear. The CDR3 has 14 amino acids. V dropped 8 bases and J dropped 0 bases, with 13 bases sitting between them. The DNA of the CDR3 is TGTGCCAGCGGCCCCGGAGGGTTGAACACTGAAGCTTTCTTT. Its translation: CASGPGGLNTEAFF.